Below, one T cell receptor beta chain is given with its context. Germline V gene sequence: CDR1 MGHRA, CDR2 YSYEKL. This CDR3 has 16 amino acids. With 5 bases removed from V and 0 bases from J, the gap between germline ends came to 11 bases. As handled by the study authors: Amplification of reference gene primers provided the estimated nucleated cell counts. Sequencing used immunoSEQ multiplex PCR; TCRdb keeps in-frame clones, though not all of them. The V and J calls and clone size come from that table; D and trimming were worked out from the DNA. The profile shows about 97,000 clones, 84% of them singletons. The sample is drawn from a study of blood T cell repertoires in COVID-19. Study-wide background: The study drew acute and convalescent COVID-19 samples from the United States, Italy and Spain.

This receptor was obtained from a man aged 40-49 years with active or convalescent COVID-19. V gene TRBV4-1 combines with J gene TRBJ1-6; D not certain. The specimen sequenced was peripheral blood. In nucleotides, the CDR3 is TGCGCCAGCAGCTTGGACTGGAGCTCCTATAATTCACCCCTCCACTTT. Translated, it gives CASSLDWSSYNSPLHF.